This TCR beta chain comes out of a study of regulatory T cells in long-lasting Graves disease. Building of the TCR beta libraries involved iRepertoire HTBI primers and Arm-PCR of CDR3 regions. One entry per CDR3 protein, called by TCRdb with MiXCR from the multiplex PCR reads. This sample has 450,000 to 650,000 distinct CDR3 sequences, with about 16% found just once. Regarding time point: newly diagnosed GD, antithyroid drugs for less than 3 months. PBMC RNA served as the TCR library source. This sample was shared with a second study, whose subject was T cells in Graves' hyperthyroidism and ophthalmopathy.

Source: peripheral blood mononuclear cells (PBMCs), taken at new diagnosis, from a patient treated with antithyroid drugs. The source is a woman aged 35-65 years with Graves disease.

CDR3: CASSQESLETGQGYPTYGYTF. The CDR3 DNA reads as TGTGCCAGCAGCCAAGAAAGCCTCGAAACGGGACAGGGGTATCCCACCTATGGCTACACCTTC. The chain links TRBV14 to TRBJ1-2, with 10 positions matching TRBD1. Germline CDR1 SGHDN, CDR2 FVKESK. This CDR3 spans 21 amino acids. The J segment lost 4 bases and the V segment lost 0 bases, leaving 20 bases of the junction unmatched.